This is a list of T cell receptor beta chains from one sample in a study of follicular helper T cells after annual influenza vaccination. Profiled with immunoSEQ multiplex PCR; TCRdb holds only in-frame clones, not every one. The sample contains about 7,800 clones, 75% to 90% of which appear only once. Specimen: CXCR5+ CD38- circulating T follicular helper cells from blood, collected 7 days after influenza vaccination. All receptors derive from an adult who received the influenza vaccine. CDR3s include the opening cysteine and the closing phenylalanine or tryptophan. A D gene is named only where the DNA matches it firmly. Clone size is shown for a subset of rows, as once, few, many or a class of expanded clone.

CDR3: CASTATLGRGGQPQHF; DNA: TGTGCCAGCACCGCAACGCTGGGGAGGGGCGGGCAGCCCCAGCATTTT; V: TRBV2; J: TRBJ1-5; size: once; D: .
CDR3: CASSQDVTGAYEQYF; DNA: TGCGCCAGCAGCCAAGACGTGACAGGGGCCTACGAGCAGTACTTC; V: TRBV4-3; J: TRBJ2-7; size: .; D: TRBD1
CDR3: CASSRDAQETQYF; DNA: TGTGCCAGCAGCCGGGACGCCCAAGAGACCCAGTACTTC; V: TRBV9; J: TRBJ2-5; size: .; D: .
CDR3: CASSILNQGNEQFF; DNA: TGTGCCAGCAGCATCTTAAACCAGGGGAATGAGCAGTTCTTC; V: TRBV7-2; J: TRBJ2-1; size: .; D: .
CDR3: CASSLPGLNSPLHF; DNA: TGTGCCAGCAGCTTACCCGGGTTGAATTCACCCCTCCACTTT; V: TRBV7-9; J: TRBJ1-6; size: few; D: .
CDR3: CATVGTGGEGTEAFF; DNA: TGTGCCACCGTCGGGACAGGGGGCGAGGGCACTGAAGCTTTCTTT; V: TRBV10-3; J: TRBJ1-1; size: .; D: TRBD1
CDR3: CASSSDRGDNEQFF; DNA: TGTGCCAGCAGTTCGGACAGGGGGGACAATGAGCAGTTCTTC; V: TRBV2; J: TRBJ2-1; size: .; D: TRBD1
CDR3: CASSPGTGGPNQPQHF; DNA: TGCGCCAGCAGCCCAGGGACAGGGGGCCCCAATCAGCCCCAGCATTTT; V: TRBV5-1; J: TRBJ1-5; size: .; D: TRBD1
CDR3: CAWSVIRGGGEKLFF; DNA: TGTGCCTGGAGTGTTATCCGTGGTGGGGGCGAAAAACTGTTTTTT; V: TRBV30; J: TRBJ1-4; size: .; D: .
CDR3: CASSLEGQGTRETQYF; DNA: TGTGCCAGCAGCTTGGAGGGACAGGGGACGAGGGAGACCCAGTACTTC; V: TRBV5-6; J: TRBJ2-5; size: once; D: TRBD1
CDR3: CASSPRTGTNEKLFF; DNA: TGTGCCAGCAGCCCCCGGACAGGGACGAATGAAAAACTGTTTTTT; V: TRBV9; J: TRBJ1-4; size: .; D: TRBD1
CDR3: CASSLHRGGTEAFF; DNA: TGTGCCAGCAGTTTGCACAGGGGTGGAACTGAAGCTTTCTTT; V: TRBV28; J: TRBJ1-1; size: .; D: TRBD1
CDR3: CSASLWGEQDTQYF; DNA: TGCAGCGCATCACTGTGGGGGGAACAAGATACGCAGTATTTT; V: TRBV29-1; J: TRBJ2-3; size: .; D: .
CDR3: CASSPGRTRYEKLFF; DNA: TGCGCCAGCAGCCCGGGTCGGACGAGATACGAAAAACTGTTTTTT; V: TRBV5-1; J: TRBJ1-4; size: .; D: .
CDR3: CASSSDTDTQYF; DNA: TGTGCCAGCAGCTCAGACACAGATACGCAGTATTTT; V: TRBV5-4; J: TRBJ2-3; size: .; D: .
CDR3: CASSTTGVATEAFF; DNA: TGTGCCAGCAGTACCACAGGGGTGGCCACTGAAGCTTTCTTT; V: TRBV6-5; J: TRBJ1-1; size: once; D: TRBD1
CDR3: CASSLPLVRNTIYF; DNA: TGTGCCAGTAGCCTCCCCCTCGTCCGAAACACCATATATTTT; V: TRBV19; J: TRBJ1-3; size: .; D: .
CDR3: CASSLTAGAQNTEAFF; DNA: TGTGCCAGCAGTTTAACTGCAGGGGCGCAGAACACTGAAGCTTTCTTT; V: TRBV28; J: TRBJ1-1; size: .; D: .
CDR3: CASSLSRTGLEAFF; DNA: TGTGCCAGCAGCTTATCCCGGACAGGGCTTGAAGCTTTCTTT; V: TRBV7-2; J: TRBJ1-1; size: .; D: TRBD1
CDR3: CASSWDGHNYGYTF; DNA: TGTGCCAGCAGTTGGGACGGACATAACTATGGCTACACCTTC; V: TRBV2; J: TRBJ1-2; size: .; D: .
CDR3: CASSNRYWAGGLVNIQYF; DNA: TGTGCCAGTAGTAACAGGTATTGGGCTGGGGGGCTCGTAAACATTCAGTACTTC; V: TRBV19; J: TRBJ2-4; size: once; D: .
CDR3: CASSLGVGKASPLHF; DNA: TGTGCCAGCAGCTTAGGCGTCGGTAAAGCTTCACCCCTCCACTTT; V: TRBV13; J: TRBJ1-6; size: .; D: .
CDR3: CASSQELGSRASF; DNA: TGCGCCAGCAGCCAAGAATTAGGGTCCCGGGCGTCCTTC; V: TRBV4-3; J: TRBJ1-2; size: few; D: .
CDR3: CASTPRRGTGELFF; DNA: TGTGCCAGTACCCCCCGGCGGGGCACCGGGGAGCTGTTTTTT; V: TRBV19; J: TRBJ2-2; size: .; D: .
CDR3: CASSQVRETQYF; DNA: TGTGCCAGCAGCCAAGTACGAGAGACCCAGTACTTC; V: TRBV14; J: TRBJ2-5; size: .; D: .
CDR3: CASSDPSGGTDTQYF; DNA: TGCGCCAGCAGTGACCCCTCGGGGGGCACAGATACGCAGTATTTT; V: TRBV10-2; J: TRBJ2-3; size: .; D: .
CDR3: CARSSHGQGVRGKLFF; DNA: TGTGCCAGAAGCTCGCACGGACAGGGGGTTAGGGGAAAACTGTTTTTT; V: TRBV5-3; J: TRBJ1-4; size: .; D: TRBD1
CDR3: CASSHPLGTSGKYEQYF; DNA: TGCGCCAGCAGCCACCCCCTGGGGACTAGCGGGAAATACGAGCAGTACTTC; V: TRBV4-1; J: TRBJ2-7; size: .; D: TRBD2
CDR3: CASSLPPSYEQYF; DNA: TGTGCCAGCAGTTTACCTCCCTCCTACGAGCAGTACTTC; V: TRBV28; J: TRBJ2-7; size: .; D: .
CDR3: CASSLTGGAVYNEQFF; DNA: TGTGCCAGCAGCCTTACCGGGGGGGCCGTATACAATGAGCAGTTCTTC; V: TRBV7-8; J: TRBJ2-1; size: .; D: TRBD2
CDR3: CASSQLAGGAWEQYF; DNA: TGCGCCAGCAGCCAACTAGCGGGGGGGGCATGGGAGCAGTACTTC; V: TRBV4-3; J: TRBJ2-7; size: .; D: TRBD2
CDR3: CASSLGMARTQYF; DNA: TGTGCCAGCAGCTTAGGGATGGCGAGGACCCAGTACTTC; V: TRBV7-2; J: TRBJ2-5; size: .; D: .
CDR3: CATTLGGASGNTIYF; DNA: TGTGCCACCACCCTGGGAGGCGCCTCTGGAAACACCATATATTTT; V: TRBV10-3; J: TRBJ1-3; size: once; D: .
CDR3: CASSPPIGGVNTGELFF; DNA: TGTGCCAGCTCACCACCAATAGGAGGGGTGAACACCGGGGAGCTGTTTTTT; V: TRBV18; J: TRBJ2-2; size: .; D: .
CDR3: CASSDRFETVQDGLNKIYEQYF; DNA: TGTGCCAGCAGTGACCGCTTCGAGACAGTCCAGGACGGCCTAAATAAGATCTACGAGCAGTACTTC; V: TRBV6-4; J: TRBJ2-7; size: .; D: .
CDR3: CASSLGPEYGYTF; DNA: TGTGCCAGCAGCTTAGGTCCGGAATATGGCTACACCTTC; V: TRBV7-2; J: TRBJ1-2; size: .; D: .
CDR3: CTSSGGCLSQSRANVLTF; DNA: TGCACCAGCAGTGGAGGATGTTTGTCACAAAGTCGGGCCAACGTCCTGACTTTC; V: TRBV1; J: TRBJ2-6; size: .; D: .
CDR3: CASSPRDLYNSPLHF; DNA: TGTGCCAGCAGCCCCCGGGACCTCTATAATTCACCCCTCCACTTT; V: TRBV5-4; J: TRBJ1-6; size: few; D: .
CDR3: CASSLIAGNEQFF; DNA: TGTGCCAGCAGCTTAATAGCCGGCAATGAGCAGTTCTTC; V: TRBV7-3; J: TRBJ2-1; size: .; D: .
CDR3: CASSHLRGGEQYF; DNA: TGTGCCAGCAGCCATCTCAGGGGTGGCGAGCAGTACTTC; V: TRBV11-2; J: TRBJ2-7; size: .; D: .
CDR3: CASSSYDNQPQHF; DNA: TGTGCCAGCAGCTCCTACGATAATCAGCCCCAGCATTTT; V: TRBV7-2; J: TRBJ1-5; size: large; D: .
CDR3: CASSYGSGVYNEQFF; DNA: TGTGCCAGCAGTTACGGTAGCGGGGTCTACAATGAGCAGTTCTTC; V: TRBV6-6; J: TRBJ2-1; size: .; D: TRBD2
CDR3: CAISVSGREQYF; DNA: TGTGCCATCAGTGTGTCGGGGCGCGAGCAGTACTTC; V: TRBV10-3; J: TRBJ2-7; size: few; D: .
CDR3: CASIDGNPSGNTIYF; DNA: TGTGCCAGCATAGATGGGAATCCCTCTGGAAACACCATATATTTT; V: TRBV28; J: TRBJ1-3; size: .; D: .
CDR3: CAWSRSLMETQYF; DNA: TGTGCCTGGAGTCGCAGTCTGATGGAGACCCAGTACTTC; V: TRBV30; J: TRBJ2-5; size: .; D: .
CDR3: CASGSGQQYGYTF; DNA: TGTGCCAGCGGGTCTGGACAGCAATATGGCTACACCTTC; V: TRBV2; J: TRBJ1-2; size: .; D: .
CDR3: CASSPTGGTNEKLFF; DNA: TGTGCCAGCAGCCCTACGGGGGGCACTAATGAAAAACTGTTTTTT; V: TRBV6-5; J: TRBJ1-4; size: .; D: .
CDR3: CASSFNQFGYGYTF; DNA: TGTGCCAGCAGTTTCAACCAGTTCGGATATGGCTACACCTTC; V: TRBV28; J: TRBJ1-2; size: .; D: .
CDR3: CATSMGTPAYEQYF; DNA: TGTGCCACCAGCATGGGAACACCCGCCTACGAGCAGTACTTC; V: TRBV15; J: TRBJ2-7; size: .; D: .
CDR3: CASSYSMGDNYGYTF; DNA: TGTGCCAGCAGTTACTCGATGGGGGACAACTATGGCTACACCTTC; V: TRBV6-5; J: TRBJ1-2; size: .; D: .
CDR3: CASSPRRAGNQPQHF; DNA: TGTGCCAGCTCCCCGCGCAGAGCGGGCAATCAGCCCCAGCATTTT; V: TRBV28; J: TRBJ1-5; size: .; D: .